The 30 T cell receptor beta chains below all came from one sample that was sequenced in a study of cytomegalovirus exposure and HLA in healthy donors. Vbeta (60) and Jbeta (13) primers were used in the PCR. Assay: immunoSEQ multiplex PCR; the TCRdb copy retains only in-frame clones and omits some. Of tens of thousands of clones detected, around 80% appear once; the ten largest clones hold 5.5% to 7%. The sample consisted of PBMCs. All receptors derive from a male donor in good health and CMV-seronegative.

The V and J genes are TRBV7-2 and TRBJ2-2, with TRBD2 as a possible D gene (7 bases). This CDR3 has 14 residues. Trimming left V 8 bases short and J 4 bases short, with 14 bases between. The germline CDR1 and CDR2 sequences are SGHTA and FQGNSA. The CDR3 DNA reads TGTGCCAGCTGGCGGGGGCAGGTCACCGGGGAGCTGTTTTTT. Translating it yields CASWRGQVTGELFF.

This chain joins TRBV6-5 and TRBJ1-5; D remains ambiguous. Germline-derived CDR1 and CDR2 are MNHEY and SVGAGI. The CDR3 spans 13 residues. V was cut by 7 bases and J by 4 bases, with 11 bases left in between. The CDR3 sequence: CASTGSGNQPQHF. The CDR3 DNA follows: TGTGCCAGCACCGGGAGTGGTAATCAGCCCCAGCATTTT.

V gene TRBV19 combines with J gene TRBJ2-5; 8 nucleotides agree with TRBD2. J was trimmed by 5 bases and V by 1 base; bases with no gene match: 6. The germline V gene has CDR1 LNHDA and CDR2 SQIVND (reference sequence). The CDR3 extends over 15 amino acids. The CDR3 loop reads CASSIGSGGTETQYF. As DNA, the CDR3 is TGTGCCAGTAGTATAGGGTCGGGAGGGACGGAGACCCAGTACTTC.

The V call is TRBV27, the J call TRBJ2-3; 8 nucleotides line up with TRBD2. CDR1 MNHEY and CDR2 SMNVEV come from the germline V gene (reference sequence). V was pared by 0 bases and J by 0 bases, with 8 bases of the junction left unmatched. The CDR3 consists of 18 residues. DNA for the CDR3: TGTGCCAGCAGTTTATCGATGACGGGGGGGCGGAGCACAGATACGCAGTATTTT. Its protein product is CASSLSMTGGRSTDTQYF.

The rearrangement uses TRBV11-2 and TRBJ2-7; D not resolved. Trimming left V 1 base short and J 0 bases short, with 7 bases between. In germline, CDR1 is SGHAT, CDR2 FQNNGV. This CDR3 comprises 14 residues. The CDR3 DNA reads TGTGCCAGCAGCTTAGGGCATTCCTCCTACGAGCAGTACTTC. It yields the protein CASSLGHSSYEQYF. Full variable domain (outside the CDR3, taken from reference TRBV11-2 and TRBJ2-7): EAGVAQSPRYKIIEKRQSVAFWCNPISGHATLYWYQQILGQGPKLLIQFQNNGVVDDSQLPKDRFSAERLKGVDSTLKIQPAKLEDSAVYLCASSLGHSSYEQYFGPGTRLTVT.

A few counts support this clone. This chain uses TRBV9 with TRBJ2-2; 9 positions match TRBD2. This CDR3 spans 16 amino acids. Germline values: CDR1 SGDLS, CDR2 YYNGEE. V lost 3 bases to trimming and J lost 12 bases; unmatched junction nucleotides: 15. CDR3 sequence reads: CASSGSGAGGRLQLFF. The CDR3 DNA sequence: TGTGCCAGCAGCGGATCAGGGGCGGGGGGGAGGTTACAGCTGTTTTTT. Together with reference TRBV9 and TRBJ2-2, the CDR3 gives the full variable domain: DSGVTQTPKHLITATGQRVTLRCSPRSGDLSVYWYQQSLDQGLQFLIQYYNGEERAKGNILERFSAQQFPDLHSELNLSSLELGDSALYFCASSGSGAGGRLQLFFGEGSRLTVL.

The CDR3 nucleotides read TGTGCCAGCAGCCCGCTGGGGGGAGAGGGCTACACCTTC. Amino acids: CASSPLGGEGYTF. The V and J genes are TRBV7-3 and TRBJ1-2, with D possibly matching TRBD1 (5 bases). In germline, CDR1 is SGHTA, CDR2 FQGTGA. The germline V and J ends were trimmed by 5 bases and 8 bases, with 15 bases remaining between them. This CDR3 is 13 amino acids long.

CDR3 DNA: TGTGCCAGTAGTTTGGGACTAGCCCCCCTCGAGGAGCTGTTTTTT. This encodes CASSLGLAPLEELFF. The chain joins TRBV19 to TRBJ2-2, with 9 bases that match TRBD2. Germline V CDR1 and CDR2: LNHDA, SQIVND (reference sequence). Losses at the gene ends were 5 bases for V and 10 bases for J; bases not matched to a gene: 11. The CDR3 totals 15 residues.

The chain uses TRBV27 and TRBJ2-3, with D maybe TRBD2 (5 bases). The CDR3 is 17 residues long. The V end lost 3 bases, the J end lost 0 bases, and 16 bases lay between the germline ends. CDR1 is MNHEY and CDR2 is SMNVEV in the germline V gene (reference sequence). Written as DNA, the CDR3 is TGTGCCAGCAGTTTTTCCCCCCCTAGCACTAGCACAGATACGCAGTATTTT. This gives the protein CASSFSPPSTSTDTQYF.

The CDR3, as DNA: TGTGCCAGCAGCCCCCAGGGGTTCAATCAGCCCCAGCATTTT. Residues: CASSPQGFNQPQHF. The rearrangement joins TRBV7-9 to TRBJ1-5, with D maybe TRBD1 (6 bases). The germline gives CDR1 SEHNR, CDR2 FQNEAQ (reference sequence). This CDR3 has 14 residues. Trimming left V 5 bases short and J 3 bases short, with 11 bases between.

The J gene is TRBJ1-1, the V gene TRBV9; D is unclear. In germline, CDR1 is SGDLS, CDR2 YYNGEE. The CDR3 is 17 residues long. Trimming took 4 bases from V and 1 from J, leaving 20 bases between them. The CDR3 here is CASSSTPRVRRNTEAFF. CDR3 nucleotides: TGTGCCAGCAGCTCTACCCCGAGAGTACGGAGGAACACTGAAGCTTTCTTT.

Only a few counts were recorded for this clone. The chain joins TRBV19 to TRBJ1-2; 9 positions agree with TRBD1. The CDR3 spans 14 residues. Germline-derived CDR1 and CDR2 are LNHDA and SQIVND (reference sequence). V shed 5 bases, J shed 4 bases, and the junction held 5 bases outside the gene matches. The CDR3 DNA is TGTGCCAGTAGTCCGGGACAGGGCCCCTATGGCTACACCTTC. Translating gives CASSPGQGPYGYTF.

The V and J genes are TRBV19 and TRBJ1-4, with no clear D. This CDR3 comprises 15 residues. Trimming pared 6 bases from V and 7 bases from J, leaving 18 bases between. Germline-derived CDR1 and CDR2 are LNHDA and SQIVND (reference sequence). The DNA of the CDR3 is TGTGCCAGTAGCACTCCGGGGAGAGGGAGTGAAAAACTGTTTTTT. As protein: CASSTPGRGSEKLFF.

V and J are TRBV19 and TRBJ1-5; D uncertain. V was clipped by 2 bases and J by 5 bases, with 10 bases between them. Germline V gene data show CDR1 as LNHDA and CDR2 as SQIVND (reference sequence). CDR3 length: 14 amino acids. The chain's CDR3 is CASSISLLDQPQHF. DNA of the CDR3: TGTGCCAGTAGTATATCTCTATTGGATCAGCCCCAGCATTTT.

The chain uses TRBV4-2 and TRBJ1-2; 7 bases line up with TRBD1. The CDR3 is made up of 13 amino acids. Germline trimming cut 4 bases from V and 3 bases from J; bases unmatched to any gene: 2. Germline V gives CDR1 LGHNA, CDR2 YNFKEQ. In nucleotides, the CDR3 is TGTGCCAGCAGCCGAGACAGGGACTATGGCTACACCTTC. It specifies CASSRDRDYGYTF.

The chain couples TRBV30 to TRBJ2-1; the match to TRBD1 covers 10 bases. Per the germline V gene, CDR1 is GTSNPN and CDR2 is SVGIG (reference sequence). This CDR3 comprises 13 residues. J gave up 10 bases and V 1 base, and 4 bases lay outside the gene matches. CDR3 loop: CAWSGQGANEQFF. CDR3 nucleotides: TGTGCCTGGAGTGGACAGGGGGCTAACGAGCAGTTCTTC.

The chain uses TRBV7-3 and TRBJ1-1; D possibly corresponds to TRBD1 (6 bases). V was shortened by 3 bases and J by 3 bases, with 11 bases between the two germline ends. CDR3 size: 14 residues. From germline, CDR1 is SGHTA and CDR2 FQGTGA. CDR3 sequence: CASSLLGADTEAFF. CDR3 DNA sequence: TGTGCCAGCAGCTTGTTGGGGGCCGACACTGAAGCTTTCTTT.

The chain links TRBV9 to TRBJ2-3, with 7 bases fitting TRBD2. The CDR3 spans 15 residues. Looked up from germline, CDR1 is SGDLS and CDR2 is YYNGEE. Trimming removed 0 bases from V and 4 bases from J; junction bases left unmatched: 5. CDR3 sequence: CASSVGSGVSDTQYF. The CDR3 coding sequence is TGTGCCAGCAGCGTAGGGAGCGGGGTATCAGATACGCAGTATTTT.

V and J are TRBV14 and TRBJ2-5; TRBD1 might be the D (6 bases). This CDR3 is 14 amino acids long. With 6 bases removed from V and 4 bases from J, the gap between germline ends came to 15 bases. The germline gives CDR1 SGHDN, CDR2 FVKESK. As DNA, the CDR3 is TGTGCCAGCAGTTGGACAGTGGAATCAGAGACCCAGTACTTC. Residues: CASSWTVESETQYF.

The chain employs TRBV7-6 and TRBJ2-1; 7 bases line up with TRBD2. V dropped 1 base and J dropped 0; count of bases not matched to a gene: 9. This CDR3 is built from 18 residues. Per germline, CDR1 SGHVS and CDR2 FNYEAQ. The CDR3 loop is CASSLEGLGGSSYNEQFF. In nucleotides, the CDR3 is TGTGCCAGCAGCTTAGAAGGGTTGGGGGGGTCCTCCTACAATGAGCAGTTCTTC.

This chain uses TRBV30 with TRBJ2-7, with unresolved D. The CDR3 extends over 12 amino acids. Germline V CDR1 and CDR2: GTSNPN, SVGIG (reference sequence). Trimming removed 2 bases from V and 5 bases from J, with 10 bases in between. CDR3 residues: CAWSLSGNEQYF. The CDR3 DNA is TGTGCCTGGAGTTTGTCCGGTAACGAGCAGTACTTC.

The CDR3 is CASTKTDRGSYNSPLHF. The CDR3 nucleotides read TGTGCCAGCACCAAGACCGACAGGGGCTCCTATAATTCACCCCTCCACTTT. The chain couples TRBV9 to TRBJ1-6; 8 bases are shared with TRBD1. This CDR3 has 17 residues. CDR1 is SGDLS, CDR2 YYNGEE, per germline. Trimming cost V 6 bases and J 0 bases; bases outside gene matches: 8.

The CDR3 DNA follows: TGTGCCAGCAGCCGGGACAGGGGGCAAAATGAGCAGTTCTTC. As protein: CASSRDRGQNEQFF. The chain has TRBV6-5 and TRBJ2-1; 12 bases map to TRBD1. This CDR3 contains 14 residues. Trimming removed 6 bases from V and 7 bases from J; junction bases left unmatched: 4. Germline V CDR1 and CDR2: MNHEY, SVGAGI.

The V gene is TRBV7-2, the J gene TRBJ2-4; TRBD1 aligns across 8 bases. Trimming removed 6 bases from V and 5 bases from J; junction bases left unmatched: 3. CDR1 is SGHTA and CDR2 is FQGNSA in the germline V gene. The CDR3 length is 13 residues. The CDR3 loop is CASRRTGQNIQYF. The CDR3 region has the DNA TGTGCCAGCAGACGGACAGGGCAAAACATTCAGTACTTC.

A remark on this clone: The junction shows a germline mismatch at one end, possibly a read error. The chain recombines TRBV7-7 with TRBJ2-7; 9 nucleotides match TRBD1. This CDR3 region has 15 residues. Germline V gene sequence: CDR1 SSHAT, CDR2 FNYEAQ (reference sequence). The CDR3 coding sequence is TGTGCTAGCAGCCCAAATCCGACAGGGGGGTACGAGCAGTACTTC. Its translation: CASSPNPTGGYEQYF.

The chain joins TRBV6-5 to TRBJ2-5, with a possible D match to TRBD2 (5 bases). The J call may not be correct, given that the DNA end is closer to TRBJ2-7. This CDR3 region has 13 residues. The V gene's germline CDR1 is MNHEY and CDR2 SVGAGI. In DNA, the CDR3 is TGTGCCAGCAGGTCCGGGGTGTCCTACGAGCAGTACTTC. Translated, it gives CASRSGVSYEQYF.

V gene TRBV4-1 combines with J gene TRBJ2-5; 7 nucleotides align to TRBD1. This CDR3 region has 15 residues. Losses at the gene ends were 0 bases for V and 9 bases for J; bases not matched to a gene: 10. Germline assignment: CDR1 MGHRA and CDR2 YSYEKL. CDR3 sequence reads: CASSQDPRQGAAQYF. The CDR3 DNA reads TGCGCCAGCAGCCAAGACCCCAGACAGGGTGCGGCCCAGTACTTC.

In its sample, this clone ranks as medium-sized (0.01 to 0.1%). CDR3 DNA sequence: TGTGCCAGCAAGGGACTAGCGACCAATGAGCAGTTCTTC. This translates into CASKGLATNEQFF. The chain is built from TRBV19 and TRBJ2-1, with 10 bases matching TRBD2. The CDR3 sequence is 13 residues long. Trimming at V came to 9 bases and at J to 6 bases, leaving 5 bases not matched to a gene. The germline CDR1 and CDR2 sequences are LNHDA and SQIVND (reference sequence).

This rearrangement joins TRBV5-6 to TRBJ2-5; D may be TRBD1 (5 bases). The J call could be wrong; TRBJ2-7 is a better fit for the DNA end. Germline CDR1 SGHDT, CDR2 YYEEEE. The CDR3 has 15 residues. The CDR3 DNA reads TGTGCCAGCAGCTTGGCCAGGCAGGGAAACTACGAGCAGTACTTC. This translates into CASSLARQGNYEQYF.

The V call is TRBV10-2, the J call TRBJ2-7; the D gene is possibly TRBD2 (6 bases). V gave up 8 bases and J gave up 3 bases, with 11 bases separating them. Germline CDR1 reads WSHSY; CDR2 reads SAAADI. The CDR3 contains 12 residues. This chain's CDR3 is CASALAYYEQYF. The CDR3 DNA is TGCGCCAGCGCGCTAGCGTACTACGAGCAGTACTTC.